Presented here are 2 T cell receptor beta chains from one specimen sequenced in a study of blood T cell repertoires in COVID-19. Profiling relied on immunoSEQ multiplex PCR, and the TCRdb table lists in-frame clones only, not all of them. The data contain just over 300,000 clones, around 91% of them singletons. What was sequenced was PBMCs or T cells enriched from blood (not recorded which). The receptors come from a woman younger than 30 with acute COVID-19.

This clone appeared a single time. The chain employs TRBV28 and TRBJ1-2; perhaps TRBD1 as D (5 bases). The germline gives CDR1 MDHEN, CDR2 SYDVKM. CDR3 length: 12 amino acids. V lost 3 bases to trimming and J lost 8 bases, with 10 bases between them. The CDR3 reads CASSLPGKGYTF. In DNA, the CDR3 is TGTGCCAGCAGTTTGCCAGGGAAGGGCTACACCTTC.

J is TRBJ1-1 and V is TRBV11-2; a possible D gene is TRBD1 (6 bases). Germline CDR1 and CDR2: SGHAT and FQNNGV. Trimming took 4 bases from V and 6 from J, leaving 24 bases between them. CDR3 size: 17 residues. The CDR3 DNA reads TGTGCCAGCAGCTCACGAGTAAACAGGGTGAGGGACCCTGAAGCTTTCTTT. It specifies CASSSRVNRVRDPEAFF. Together with reference TRBV11-2 and TRBJ1-1, the CDR3 gives the full variable domain: EAGVAQSPRYKIIEKRQSVAFWCNPISGHATLYWYQQILGQGPKLLIQFQNNGVVDDSQLPKDRFSAERLKGVDSTLKIQPAKLEDSAVYLCASSSRVNRVRDPEAFFGQGTRLTVV.